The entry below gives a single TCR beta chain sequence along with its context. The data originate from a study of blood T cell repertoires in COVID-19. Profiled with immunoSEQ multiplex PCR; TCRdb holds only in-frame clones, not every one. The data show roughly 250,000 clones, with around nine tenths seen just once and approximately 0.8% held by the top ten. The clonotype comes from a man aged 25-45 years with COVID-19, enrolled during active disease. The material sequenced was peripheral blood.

CDR3 sequence (DNA): TGCGCCAGCAGCCAAGGTTCACGACTAGCCAAAAACATTCAGTACTTC. It encodes CASSQGSRLAKNIQYF. The chain carries TRBV4-1 and TRBJ2-4; D gene ambiguous. The germline V gene encodes CDR1 MGHRA and CDR2 YSYEKL. The CDR3 is 16 amino acids. With 1 base removed from V and 0 bases from J, the gap between germline ends came to 10 bases.